The 31 T cell receptor beta chains listed next were all sequenced from one sample in a study of graft-versus-host responses after intestinal transplantation. Their target antigens are unknown. The assay was immunoSEQ multiplex PCR, and TCRdb's table has in-frame clones only and misses some. The table includes 85,000 to 90,000 clones, 75% to 95% detected once. This sample comprised unstimulated CD4+ T cells sorted from spleen or lymph node cells, obtained before transplant. The receptors derive from a human donor who was the organ donor for an intestinal transplant.

This chain links TRBV7-8 with TRBJ2-2; 9 bases are shared with TRBD2. J gave up 5 bases and V 2 bases, and 9 bases lay outside the gene matches. The CDR3 has 17 amino acids. Germline CDR1 SGHVS, CDR2 FQNEAQ. The CDR3 DNA reads as TGTGCCAGCAGCTTATTTTCCTTAGCGGGAGTAACCGGGGAGCTGTTTTTT. This codes for CASSLFSLAGVTGELFF. The whole variable domain, remainder taken from reference TRBV7-8 and TRBJ2-2, is GAGVSQSPRYKVAKRGQDVALRCDPISGHVSLFWYQQALGQGPEFLTYFQNEAQLDKSGLPSDRFFAERPEGSVSTLKIQRTQQEDSAVYLCASSLFSLAGVTGELFFGEGSRLTVL.

This chain links TRBV6-5 with TRBJ2-5; TRBD2 is a possible D gene (7 bases). This CDR3 has 15 amino acids. Trimming removed 0 bases from V and 10 bases from J, with 18 bases in between. Per germline, CDR1 MNHEY and CDR2 SVGAGI. CDR3 protein: CASSYSEGGRGGQYF. The CDR3 DNA reads as TGTGCCAGCAGTTACTCAGAGGGGGGGAGGGGTGGCCAGTACTTC.

The chain joins TRBV9 to TRBJ1-3; 7 nucleotides align to TRBD1. The CDR3 totals 17 residues. Per germline, CDR1 SGDLS and CDR2 YYNGEE. The junction had 12 bases not matched to a gene; V was cut back by 4 bases and J by 2 bases. CDR3 in DNA: TGTGCCAGCAGCCCCCGACAGGGATGGGATCCTGGAAACACCATATATTTT. Translation: CASSPRQGWDPGNTIYF.

The V and J genes are TRBV5-1 and TRBJ2-5; D call uncertain. This CDR3 contains 13 residues. V lost 5 bases and J 9 bases, leaving 17 bases between the germline ends. The germline CDR1 and CDR2 sequences are SGHRS and YFSETQ. The CDR3 coding sequence is TGCGCCAGCAGTGTTATGATAAGTCGGGCCCAGTACTTC. Translation: CASSVMISRAQYF.

The rearrangement joins TRBV7-9 to TRBJ2-7; possible D gene TRBD2, 5 bases. The CDR3 totals 15 residues. Germline CDR1 SEHNR, CDR2 FQNEAQ (reference sequence). Trimming took off 5 bases at V and 3 bases at J, with 17 bases between the two ends. Written as DNA, the CDR3 is TGTGCCAGCAGCCCGGTTAACGGGAAAGGCTACGAGCAGTACTTC. As protein: CASSPVNGKGYEQYF.

Details on this clone: Other DNA sequences within the sample encode an identical CDR3. V gene TRBV27 combines with J gene TRBJ2-2; D not certain. The V gene's germline CDR1 is MNHEY and CDR2 SMNVEV (reference sequence). Trimming took 2 bases from V and 1 from J, leaving 5 bases between them. The CDR3 contains 14 residues. The CDR3 DNA sequence: TGTGCCAGCAGTTTACGAGAGAACACCGGGGAGCTGTTTTTT. Translated, it gives CASSLRENTGELFF.

The chain links TRBV5-1 to TRBJ2-7, with TRBD1 as a possible D gene (5 bases). Germline V gene lookup returns CDR1 SGHRS and CDR2 YFSETQ. V lost 5 bases and J 7 bases, leaving 19 bases between the germline ends. CDR3 size: 14 residues. The CDR3 loop reads CASRSFDSPWEQYF. The CDR3 nucleotides are TGCGCCAGCAGGTCATTTGACAGCCCCTGGGAGCAGTACTTC. The variable domain in full, completed from reference TRBV5-1 and TRBJ2-7, reads KAGVTQTPRYLIKTRGQQVTLSCSPISGHRSVSWYQQTPGQGLQFLFEYFSETQRNKGNFPGRFSGRQFSNSRSEMNVSTLELGDSALYLCASRSFDSPWEQYFGPGTRLTVT.

The chain combines TRBV29-1 with TRBJ1-2; no clear D gene. There are 11 residues in the CDR3. Germline-derived CDR1 and CDR2 are SQVTM and ANQGSEA. The V end lost 1 base, the J end lost 6 bases, and 6 bases lay between the germline ends. The CDR3 sequence is CSVEVQDGYTF. CDR3 bases: TGCAGCGTTGAAGTCCAGGATGGCTACACCTTC. The full variable domain, with the rest looked up from reference TRBV29-1 and TRBJ1-2, is SAVISQKPSRDICQRGTSLTIQCQVDSQVTMMFWYRQQPGQSLTLIATANQGSEATYESGFVIDKFPISRPNLTFSTLTVSNMSPEDSSIYLCSVEVQDGYTFGSGTRLTVV.

The V call is TRBV2, the J call TRBJ2-2; 7 bases are a match to TRBD2. The trim removed 2 bases at V and 5 bases at J, leaving 5 bases unmatched. This CDR3 has 15 amino acids. Germline loops: CDR1 SNHLY, CDR2 FYNNEI. This CDR3 reads CASSESGGGTGELFF. Written as DNA, the CDR3 is TGTGCCAGCAGTGAATCGGGGGGAGGGACCGGGGAGCTGTTTTTT.

This chain links TRBV18 with TRBJ1-5; possibly TRBD1 for D (5 bases). CDR1 is KGHSH, CDR2 LQKENI, per germline. Trimming cost V 0 bases and J 0 bases, with 9 bases left between them. This CDR3 region has 16 residues. CDR3 nucleotide sequence: TGTGCCAGCTCACCACCCCTCAGGGATAGCAATCAGCCCCAGCATTTT. Translation gives CASSPPLRDSNQPQHF.

The chain links TRBV4-1 to TRBJ1-5, with D unresolved. The V and J ends lost 1 base and 5 bases respectively, with 12 bases between them. The length of the CDR3 is 15 residues. Germline V lookup: CDR1 MGHRA, CDR2 YSYEKL. As DNA, the CDR3 is TGCGCCAGCAGCCAAGTCCGGGGTCTCGATCAGCCCCAGCATTTT. Amino acids: CASSQVRGLDQPQHF.

This chain joins TRBV6-6 and TRBJ1-5, with TRBD1 matching 9 bases. The V gene end was trimmed by 6 bases and the J gene end by 5 bases; junction bases not matched to a gene: 2. This CDR3 has 13 amino acids. Per germline, CDR1 MNHNY and CDR2 SVGAGI (reference sequence). CDR3 DNA: TGTGCCAGCAGCCGGGACAGGGATCAGCCCCAGCATTTT. Its protein product is CASSRDRDQPQHF.

The V gene is TRBV19, the J gene TRBJ1-5; D might be TRBD1 (6 bases). The CDR3 consists of 17 residues. Germline CDR1 is LNHDA and CDR2 is SQIVND (reference sequence). The germline V and J ends were trimmed by 3 bases and 0 bases, with 15 bases remaining between them. The CDR3 reads CASSIIGNRVSNQPQHF. The CDR3 DNA follows: TGTGCCAGTAGTATTATTGGTAACAGGGTTAGCAATCAGCCCCAGCATTTT.

The rearrangement uses TRBV18 and TRBJ2-6; possible D gene TRBD1, 5 bases. Germline CDR1 is KGHSH and CDR2 is LQKENI. The ends were cut back, 2 bases at V and 2 bases at J, with 13 bases in the middle. The CDR3 extends over 17 amino acids. CDR3 protein: CASSPIMAGTGANVLTF. DNA of the CDR3: TGTGCCAGCTCACCAATAATGGCAGGGACTGGGGCCAACGTCCTGACTTTC.

The rearrangement joins TRBV30 to TRBJ1-1; possible D gene TRBD1, 5 bases. CDR1 and CDR2 (germline): GTSNPN, SVGIG (reference sequence). CDR3 length equals 12 residues. V gave up 8 bases and J gave up 3 bases, with 13 bases separating them. Here the CDR3 reads CALGGGYTEAFF. The CDR3 DNA follows: TGTGCCCTTGGGGGGGGTTACACTGAAGCTTTCTTT.

The V call is TRBV7-3, the J call TRBJ1-2; TRBD1 matches 7 bases. The CDR3 covers 16 residues. Germline V gene sequence: CDR1 SGHTA, CDR2 FQGTGA. V was clipped by 1 base and J by 4 bases; unmatched bases: 9. CDR3 bases: TGTGCCAGCAGCTTAAGTGCAGGGGCAGGGGGCTATGGCTACACCTTC. Translating gives CASSLSAGAGGYGYTF.

V and J are TRBV29-1 and TRBJ1-2; no clear D gene. CDR3 length: 12 amino acids. The V end lost 4 bases, the J end lost 1 base, and 7 bases lay between the germline ends. Germline CDR1 reads SQVTM; CDR2 reads ANQGSEA. For the CDR3, the DNA is TGCAGCGTTGTCTTCGGTAACTATGGCTACACCTTC. Its translation is CSVVFGNYGYTF.

Turning to this clone: Mismatch with germline at one junction end may stem from a read error. In DNA form, the CDR3 reads TGTGCCAGCAGCGTAACTAGCGGGAGGGTTGGCGGGGAGCTGTTTTTT. This codes for CASSVTSGRVGGELFF. The rearrangement uses TRBV7-3 and TRBJ2-2; 13 bases agree with TRBD2. This CDR3 has 16 amino acids. The germline gives CDR1 SGHTA, CDR2 FQGTGA.

DNA for the CDR3: TGTGCCAGCAGCTTAGTAGCGGAGACCCAGTACTTC. Its protein product is CASSLVAETQYF. The chain links TRBV5-5 to TRBJ2-5; weak D call: TRBD2 (5 bases). The CDR3 extends over 12 amino acids. The germline V gene has CDR1 SGHKS and CDR2 YYEKEE (reference sequence). Trimming left V 2 bases short and J 5 bases short, with 7 bases between.

This clone has more than one count but fewer than ten. The V call is TRBV19, the J call TRBJ2-7; 8 nucleotides match TRBD2. V dropped 6 bases and J dropped 6; count of bases not matched to a gene: 10. CDR1 LNHDA and CDR2 SQIVND come from the germline V gene (reference sequence). This CDR3 contains 14 residues. The CDR3 loop reads CASSRAGALSEQYF. The CDR3 DNA reads as TGTGCCAGTAGCAGAGCGGGAGCACTTAGCGAGCAGTACTTC.

V usage is TRBV19 and J usage is TRBJ2-1, with 7 bases lining up with TRBD1. The J segment lost 8 bases and the V segment lost 6 bases, leaving 7 bases of the junction unmatched. The CDR3 consists of 13 residues. Germline V gene lookup returns CDR1 LNHDA and CDR2 SQIVND (reference sequence). The CDR3 sequence is CASSTYRGDEQFF. The CDR3 coding sequence is TGTGCCAGTAGCACCTACAGGGGAGATGAGCAGTTCTTC.

The chain couples TRBV10-3 to TRBJ2-3, with a weak D call TRBD1 (7 bases). Trimming left V 4 bases short and J 3 bases short, with 14 bases between. CDR1 is ENHRY and CDR2 is SYGVKD in the germline V gene. The CDR3 sequence is 15 residues long. The CDR3 nucleotides are TGTGCCATCAGTGGTAGGACAGGAGGGACAGATACGCAGTATTTT. Its protein is CAISGRTGGTDTQYF.

The chain is built from TRBV19 and TRBJ2-7; 9 nucleotides match TRBD2. This CDR3 is 15 amino acids long. The V gene end was trimmed by 4 bases and the J gene end by 2 bases; junction bases not matched to a gene: 6. CDR1 and CDR2 from the germline V gene are LNHDA and SQIVND (reference sequence). CDR3 coding DNA: TGTGCCAGTAGTAGGTCTAGCGGGGTCACCTACGAGCAGTACTTC. Its protein is CASSRSSGVTYEQYF.

The rearrangement joins TRBV6-5 to TRBJ2-1; 8 bases map to TRBD2. Unmatched junction bases numbered 3, after V lost 1 base and J lost 4 bases. The CDR3 is 15 residues long. CDR1 and CDR2 from the germline V gene are MNHEY and SVGAGI. CDR3 sequence (DNA): TGTGCCAGCAGTTACTTTTCTAGCGGGTACAATGAGCAGTTCTTC. Translated, it gives CASSYFSSGYNEQFF.

The gene calls are TRBV30 and TRBJ1-5, with 7 bases fitting TRBD1. This CDR3 is 15 amino acids long. Germline assignment: CDR1 GTSNPN and CDR2 SVGIG (reference sequence). J was trimmed by 4 bases and V by 3 bases; bases with no gene match: 9. DNA of the CDR3: TGTGCCTGGAGAGACCACAGGGGCGGGAATCAGCCCCAGCATTTT. Encoded protein: CAWRDHRGGNQPQHF.

This clone was observed a single time. V gene TRBV5-1 combines with J gene TRBJ2-5; D may be TRBD2 (7 bases). The CDR3 is made up of 14 amino acids. Per the germline V gene, CDR1 is SGHRS and CDR2 is YFSETQ. Between the trimmed V and J ends, which lost 6 bases and 4 bases, there was a span of 16 bases. The CDR3 DNA sequence: TGCGCCAGCACCATGCGGGGGCAGGGAGAGACCCAGTACTTC. Encoded protein: CASTMRGQGETQYF.

The CDR3 protein is CASSYSSGLGQEQYF. CDR3 nucleotide sequence: TGCGCCAGCAGCTACTCTAGCGGCCTGGGCCAGGAGCAGTACTTC. The chain carries TRBV5-1 and TRBJ2-7, with TRBD2 matching 7 bases. V lost 3 bases to trimming and J lost 7 bases; unmatched junction nucleotides: 13. Germline CDR1 SGHRS, CDR2 YFSETQ. This CDR3 is 15 amino acids long.

The chain combines TRBV7-9 with TRBJ2-3, with 11 positions matching TRBD2. Losses at the gene ends were 5 bases for V and 2 bases for J; bases not matched to a gene: 3. Looked up from germline, CDR1 is SEHNR and CDR2 is FQNEAQ (reference sequence). There are 15 residues in the CDR3. The CDR3 reads CASSPLAGATDTQYF. Written as DNA, the CDR3 is TGTGCCAGCAGCCCACTAGCGGGGGCCACAGATACGCAGTATTTT.

The genes are TRBV7-6 and TRBJ2-3; TRBD2 agrees at 11 bases. The CDR3 consists of 15 residues. Germline loops: CDR1 SGHVS, CDR2 FNYEAQ. The ends lost 3 bases at V and 2 bases at J; junction bases unmatched: 1. The CDR3 spells CASSFSGGVTDTQYF. Here the CDR3 DNA reads TGTGCCAGCAGCTTTAGCGGGGGGGTCACAGATACGCAGTATTTT.

This chain uses TRBV11-2 with TRBJ1-2; the D gene is possibly TRBD1 (5 bases). The V and J ends lost 3 bases and 2 bases respectively, with 13 bases between them. This CDR3 spans 15 amino acids. Germline V gene sequence: CDR1 SGHAT, CDR2 FQNNGV. The chain's CDR3 is CASSFAGLTNYGYTF. The DNA of the CDR3 is TGTGCCAGCAGCTTCGCAGGGCTGACCAACTATGGCTACACCTTC.

The chain uses TRBV28 and TRBJ2-1, with D maybe TRBD2 (6 bases). V was trimmed by 3 bases and J by 4 bases, leaving 13 bases between them. The CDR3 spans 15 residues. CDR1 and CDR2 from the germline V gene are MDHEN and SYDVKM. CDR3 nucleotide sequence: TGTGCCAGCAGTTTGGGGGGTGCGGGATACAATGAGCAGTTCTTC. Residues: CASSLGGAGYNEQFF.